Each of the 14 T cell receptor beta chains below was sequenced from the same sample in a study of PD-1 blockade in classical Hodgkin lymphoma. Profiling relied on immunoSEQ multiplex PCR, and the TCRdb table lists in-frame clones only, not all of them. The sample lists roughly 4,200 clones, roughly 79% occurring once. All patients experienced relapse after autologous stem cell transplantation, and brentuximab vedotin exposure was variable. Researchers used magnetic negative selection to pull out pure CD4+ T cells from thawed PBMCs. The input for sequencing was CD4+ T cells from blood, taken at baseline. The receptors stem from a human donor with classical Hodgkin lymphoma.

The rearrangement uses TRBV4-1 and TRBJ2-1; D might be TRBD2 (6 bases). Per the germline V gene, CDR1 is MGHRA and CDR2 is YSYEKL. V lost 3 bases and J 2 bases, leaving 8 bases between the germline ends. CDR3 size: 14 residues. The CDR3: CASSQRDPYNEQFF. The CDR3 nucleotides read TGCGCCAGCAGCCAGCGGGACCCCTACAATGAGCAGTTCTTC.

The chain has TRBV2 and TRBJ1-2; D not certain. Trimming took 0 bases from V and 4 from J, leaving 9 bases between them. CDR3 length equals 14 residues. CDR1 and CDR2 from the germline V gene are SNHLY and FYNNEI. DNA of the CDR3: TGTGCCAGCAGTGAAGCGGGCGTCTCCTATGGCTACACCTTC. Translated: CASSEAGVSYGYTF.

The rearrangement joins TRBV7-9 to TRBJ2-3; D possibly corresponds to TRBD2 (6 bases). Germline CDR1 and CDR2: SEHNR and FQNEAQ (reference sequence). The CDR3 extends over 17 amino acids. V gave up 5 bases and J gave up 4 bases, with 22 bases separating them. The CDR3 is CASSPSRVGSAADTQYF. CDR3 DNA sequence: TGTGCCAGCAGCCCCTCGCGGGTCGGGAGCGCTGCAGATACGCAGTATTTT. The full variable domain, with the rest looked up from reference TRBV7-9 and TRBJ2-3, is DTGVSQNPRHKITKRGQNVTFRCDPISEHNRLYWYRQTLGQGPEFLTYFQNEAQLEKSRLLSDRFSAERPKGSFSTLEIQRTEQGDSAMYLCASSPSRVGSAADTQYFGPGTRLTVL.

This clone was counted only a few times. The chain joins TRBV18 to TRBJ1-3; D is unresolved. This CDR3 region has 17 residues. CDR1 and CDR2 (germline): KGHSH, LQKENI. V was shortened by 3 bases and J by 2 bases, with 17 bases between the two germline ends. The CDR3 loop reads CASSPTSIGQTGNTIYF. The CDR3 nucleotides read TGTGCCAGCTCACCGACTTCTATAGGGCAAACTGGAAACACCATATATTTT.

This chain joins TRBV7-6 and TRBJ2-5; TRBD1 agrees at 7 bases. This CDR3 contains 15 residues. V shed 4 bases, J shed 6 bases, and the junction held 11 bases outside the gene matches. From germline, CDR1 is SGHVS and CDR2 FNYEAQ. This CDR3 reads CASSSLGARGQTQYF. The CDR3 DNA is TGTGCCAGCAGCTCCCTCGGGGCGAGGGGGCAGACCCAGTACTTC.

The chain recombines TRBV7-2 with TRBJ1-1, with D uncertain. In germline, CDR1 is SGHTA, CDR2 FQGNSA. The CDR3 has 14 residues. Trimming stripped 3 bases from V and 7 bases from J, with 15 bases between. CDR3 in DNA: TGTGCCAGCAGCTTTACTCCGGTTGACGGTGAAGCTTTCTTT. This sequence encodes CASSFTPVDGEAFF.

The genes are TRBV5-4 and TRBJ2-2; D is uncertain. CDR1 SGHNT and CDR2 YYREEE come from the germline V gene (reference sequence). Trimming left V 4 bases short and J 1 base short, with 5 bases between. The CDR3 covers 13 residues. For the CDR3, the DNA is TGTGCCAGCAGCGTTCAGAACACCGGGGAGCTGTTTTTT. It encodes CASSVQNTGELFF.

The rearrangement uses TRBV10-3 and TRBJ2-5; D is perhaps TRBD2 (6 bases). The germline CDR1 and CDR2 sequences are ENHRY and SYGVKD. V gave up 2 bases and J gave up 5 bases, with 12 bases separating them. There are 14 residues in the CDR3. The CDR3 coding sequence is TGTGCCATCAGTGAGGGTACTAGCACGGAGACCCAGTACTTC. It yields the protein CAISEGTSTETQYF.

The chain couples TRBV4-1 to TRBJ2-4; D ambiguous. V gave up 1 base and J gave up 0 bases, with 13 bases separating them. CDR1 and CDR2 (germline): MGHRA, YSYEKL. The CDR3 covers 17 residues. Here the CDR3 DNA reads TGCGCCAGCAGCCAAGGAAGTGTGTTCTTAGCCAAAAACATTCAGTACTTC. This translates into CASSQGSVFLAKNIQYF.

The chain couples TRBV28 to TRBJ1-2; D unresolved. V was cut by 7 bases and J by 4 bases, with 19 bases left in between. The CDR3 is 15 amino acids. Germline V lookup: CDR1 MDHEN, CDR2 SYDVKM. DNA of the CDR3: TGTGCCAGCACCCCGGCCCCGAGCAGGTTCTATGGCTACACCTTC. This sequence encodes CASTPAPSRFYGYTF.

The chain is built from TRBV28 and TRBJ1-5, with 8 positions matching TRBD1. From germline, CDR1 is MDHEN and CDR2 SYDVKM. The CDR3 length is 13 residues. Trimming removed 6 bases from V and 9 bases from J; junction bases left unmatched: 7. The DNA for the CDR3 is TGTGCCAGCAGGCCGGACAGGGTGGGGCCCCAGCATTTT. Protein: CASRPDRVGPQHF.

The chain has TRBV28 and TRBJ1-2; D is undetermined. Trimming removed 11 bases at V and 0 bases at J, with 10 bases between. This CDR3 is 12 amino acids long. Germline CDR1 reads MDHEN; CDR2 reads SYDVKM. The CDR3 reads CADWSPNYGYTF. In nucleotides, the CDR3 is TGTGCCGATTGGTCCCCTAACTATGGCTACACCTTC.

The chain joins TRBV9 to TRBJ2-1; 10 nucleotides match TRBD2. CDR3 length equals 15 residues. The V and J ends lost 3 bases and 3 bases, in that order; junction bases with no gene match: 3. Per the germline V gene, CDR1 is SGDLS and CDR2 is YYNGEE. The CDR3 protein is CASSARLAGYNEQFF. The CDR3 DNA reads as TGTGCCAGCAGCGCCAGACTAGCGGGCTACAATGAGCAGTTCTTC.

The chain is built from TRBV6-6 and TRBJ1-5; 9 nucleotides match TRBD1. This CDR3 spans 15 amino acids. CDR1 MNHNY and CDR2 SVGAGI come from the germline V gene (reference sequence). J lost 5 bases, V lost 2 bases, and 4 bases had no gene match. For the CDR3, the DNA is TGTGCCAGCAGTTACGGACAGGGGAGTTATCAGCCCCAGCATTTT. Its translation: CASSYGQGSYQPQHF.